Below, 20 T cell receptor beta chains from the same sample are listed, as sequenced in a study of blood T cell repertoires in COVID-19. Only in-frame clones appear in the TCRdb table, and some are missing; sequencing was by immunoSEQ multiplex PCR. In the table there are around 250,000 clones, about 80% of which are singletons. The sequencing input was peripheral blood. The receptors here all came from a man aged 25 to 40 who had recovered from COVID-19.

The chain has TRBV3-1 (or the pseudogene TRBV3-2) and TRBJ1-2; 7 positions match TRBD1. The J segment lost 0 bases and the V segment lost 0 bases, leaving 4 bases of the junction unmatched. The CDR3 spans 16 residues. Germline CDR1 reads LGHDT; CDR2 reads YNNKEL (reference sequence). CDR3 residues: CASSQDPGQTNYGYTF. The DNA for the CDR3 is TGTGCCAGCAGCCAAGATCCGGGACAGACTAACTATGGCTACACCTTC.

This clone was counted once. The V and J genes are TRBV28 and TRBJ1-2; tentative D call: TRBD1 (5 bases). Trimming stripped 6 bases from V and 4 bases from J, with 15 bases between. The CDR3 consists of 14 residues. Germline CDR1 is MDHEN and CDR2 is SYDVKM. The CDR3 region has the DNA TGTGCCAGCAGCCCGATTTGGGGGGGCTATGGCTACACCTTC. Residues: CASSPIWGGYGYTF.

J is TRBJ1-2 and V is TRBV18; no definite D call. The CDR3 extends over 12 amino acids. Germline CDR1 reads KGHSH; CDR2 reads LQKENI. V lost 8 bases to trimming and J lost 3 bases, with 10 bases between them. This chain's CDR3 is CASHAGDYGYTF. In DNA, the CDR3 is TGTGCCAGCCACGCGGGTGACTATGGCTACACCTTC.

CDR3 DNA: TGCGCCAGCAGCTTGGTCGGACTAGCGGGGGATACGCAGTATTTT. Residues: CASSLVGLAGDTQYF. The rearrangement links TRBV5-1 to TRBJ2-3; 12 nucleotides match TRBD2. V lost 0 bases and J lost 6; bases outside the gene matches: 2. The CDR3 has 15 amino acids. Germline V lookup: CDR1 SGHRS, CDR2 YFSETQ.

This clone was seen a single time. The CDR3 loop is CASSDGGQVPAAFF. In DNA, the CDR3 is TGTGCCAGCAGTGATGGAGGGCAGGTCCCCGCGGCTTTCTTT. V and J are TRBV2 and TRBJ1-1; D unresolved. In germline, CDR1 is SNHLY, CDR2 FYNNEI. The CDR3 loop spans 14 amino acids. V was cut by 3 bases and J by 11 bases, with 19 bases left in between.

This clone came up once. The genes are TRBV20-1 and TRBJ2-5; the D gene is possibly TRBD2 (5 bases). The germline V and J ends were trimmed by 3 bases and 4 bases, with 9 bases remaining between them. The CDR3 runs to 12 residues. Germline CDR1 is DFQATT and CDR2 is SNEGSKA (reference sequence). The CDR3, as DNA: TGCAGTGCTAGTATAGGAGGAGAGACCCAGTACTTC. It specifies CSASIGGETQYF.

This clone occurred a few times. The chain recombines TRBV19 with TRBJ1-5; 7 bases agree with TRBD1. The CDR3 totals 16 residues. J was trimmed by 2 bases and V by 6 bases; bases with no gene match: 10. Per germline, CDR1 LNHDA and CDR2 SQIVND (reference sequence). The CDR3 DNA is TGTGCCAGTAGATCCCAGGGGGGCGAAGGCAATCAGCCCCAGCATTTT. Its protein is CASRSQGGEGNQPQHF.

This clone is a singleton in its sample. CDR3 coding DNA: TGTGCCAGCAGCGATGGACAGAACTATGGCTACACCTTC. It specifies CASSDGQNYGYTF. The J gene is TRBJ1-2, the V gene TRBV9; tentatively, D is TRBD1 (6 bases). V gave up 3 bases and J gave up 2 bases, with 8 bases separating them. This CDR3 is 13 amino acids long. Per germline, CDR1 SGDLS and CDR2 YYNGEE. The full variable domain, in which reference TRBV9 and TRBJ1-2 provide the parts outside the CDR3, is DSGVTQTPKHLITATGQRVTLRCSPRSGDLSVYWYQQSLDQGLQFLIQYYNGEERAKGNILERFSAQQFPDLHSELNLSSLELGDSALYFCASSDGQNYGYTFGSGTRLTVV.

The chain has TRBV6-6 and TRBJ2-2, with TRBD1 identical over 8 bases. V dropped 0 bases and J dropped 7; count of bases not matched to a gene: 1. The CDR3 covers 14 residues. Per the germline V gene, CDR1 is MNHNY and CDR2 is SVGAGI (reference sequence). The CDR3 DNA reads TGTGCCAGCAGTTACTCACAGGGGGGCGGGGAGCTGTTTTTT. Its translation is CASSYSQGGGELFF.

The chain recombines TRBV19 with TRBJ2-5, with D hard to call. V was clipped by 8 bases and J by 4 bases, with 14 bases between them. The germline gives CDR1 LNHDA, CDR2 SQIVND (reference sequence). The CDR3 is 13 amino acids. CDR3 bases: TGTGCCAGTGGTTCGAGGTTGGGAGAGACCCAGTACTTC. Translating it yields CASGSRLGETQYF.

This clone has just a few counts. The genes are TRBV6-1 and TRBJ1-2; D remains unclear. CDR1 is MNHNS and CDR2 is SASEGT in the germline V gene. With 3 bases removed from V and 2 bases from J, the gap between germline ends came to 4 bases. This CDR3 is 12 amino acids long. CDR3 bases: TGTGCCAGCAGTGAGACAAACTATGGCTACACCTTC. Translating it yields CASSETNYGYTF.

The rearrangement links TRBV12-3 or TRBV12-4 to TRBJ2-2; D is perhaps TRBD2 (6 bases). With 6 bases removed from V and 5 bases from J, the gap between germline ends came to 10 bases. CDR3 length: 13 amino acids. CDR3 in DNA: TGTGCCAGCAGGCGGGACTCAACCGGGGAGCTGTTTTTT. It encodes CASRRDSTGELFF.

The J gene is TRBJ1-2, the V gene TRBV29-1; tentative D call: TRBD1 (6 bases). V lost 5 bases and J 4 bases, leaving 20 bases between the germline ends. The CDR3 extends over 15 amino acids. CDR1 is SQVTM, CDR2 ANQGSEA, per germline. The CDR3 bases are TGCAGCGTTCAGGCGCGATACAGGGACGGCTATGGCTACACCTTC. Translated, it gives CSVQARYRDGYGYTF.

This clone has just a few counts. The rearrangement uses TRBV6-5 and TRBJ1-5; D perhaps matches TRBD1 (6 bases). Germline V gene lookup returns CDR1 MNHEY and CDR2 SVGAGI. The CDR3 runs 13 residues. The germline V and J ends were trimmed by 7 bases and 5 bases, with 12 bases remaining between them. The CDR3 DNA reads TGTGCCAGCACCCGACAGGAGGATCAGCCCCAGCATTTT. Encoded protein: CASTRQEDQPQHF.

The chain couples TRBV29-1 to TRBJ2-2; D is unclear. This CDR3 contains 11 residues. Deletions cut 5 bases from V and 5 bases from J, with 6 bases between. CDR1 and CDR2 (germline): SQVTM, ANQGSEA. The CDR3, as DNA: TGCAGCGTTCTTAGAACCGGGGAGCTGTTTTTT. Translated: CSVLRTGELFF.

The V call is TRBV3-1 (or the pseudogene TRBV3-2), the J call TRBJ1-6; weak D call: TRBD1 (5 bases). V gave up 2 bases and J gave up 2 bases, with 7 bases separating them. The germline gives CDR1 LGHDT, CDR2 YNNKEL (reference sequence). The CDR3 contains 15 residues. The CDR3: CASSQRGPYNSPLHF. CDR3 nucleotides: TGTGCCAGCAGCCAAAGGGGCCCCTATAATTCACCCCTCCACTTT.

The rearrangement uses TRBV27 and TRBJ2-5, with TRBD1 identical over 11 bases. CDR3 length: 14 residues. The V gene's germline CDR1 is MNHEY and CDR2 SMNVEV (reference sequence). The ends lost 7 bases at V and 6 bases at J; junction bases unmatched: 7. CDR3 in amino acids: CASKRTGGLKTQYF. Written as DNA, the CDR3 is TGTGCCAGCAAACGGACAGGGGGCCTGAAGACCCAGTACTTC.

CDR3 residues: CASSMSEADTQYF. In DNA form, the CDR3 reads TGTGCCAGCAGCATGAGTGAGGCAGATACGCAGTATTTT. The genes are TRBV7-3 and TRBJ2-3; D unresolved. Germline lookup yields CDR1 SGHTA and CDR2 FQGTGA. The length of the CDR3 is 13 residues. The V and J ends lost 5 bases and 4 bases respectively, with 10 bases between them.

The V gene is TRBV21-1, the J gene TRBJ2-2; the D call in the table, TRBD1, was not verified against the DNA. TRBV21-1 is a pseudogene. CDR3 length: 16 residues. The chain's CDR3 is CLKGGPGQLNTGELFF. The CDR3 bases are TGTCTTAAAGGGGGGCCGGGACAGCTCAACACCGGGGAGCTGTTTTTT.

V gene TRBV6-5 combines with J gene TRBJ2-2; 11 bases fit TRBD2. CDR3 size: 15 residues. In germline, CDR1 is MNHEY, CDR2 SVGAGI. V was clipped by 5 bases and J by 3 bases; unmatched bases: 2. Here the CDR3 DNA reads TGTGCCAGCAGTAGGACTAGCGGGCACACCGGGGAGCTGTTTTTT. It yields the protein CASSRTSGHTGELFF.